These 15 T cell receptor beta chains were sequenced from one sample in a study of blood T cell repertoires in COVID-19. Profiled with immunoSEQ multiplex PCR; TCRdb holds only in-frame clones, not every one. The table records more than 400,000 clones, roughly 90% of them present only once. Sequencing was performed on PBMCs or T cells enriched from blood (not recorded which). The source of these receptors is a woman younger than 35 who had recovered from COVID-19.

This clone was observed once. A junction end diverges from the germline sequence, so it may reflect a read error. V usage is TRBV19 and J usage is TRBJ2-7, with TRBD1 matching over 10 bases. CDR3 length: 14 residues. Germline values: CDR1 LNHDA, CDR2 SQIVND (reference sequence). The CDR3 nucleotides are TGTGCCAGTAGGATAGGGACAGGGGTCCCTGAGCAGTACTTC. It encodes CASRIGTGVPEQYF. Variable domain in full (rest from reference TRBV19 and TRBJ2-7): DGGITQSPKYLFRKEGQNVTLSCEQNLNHDAMYWYRQDPGQGLRLIYYSQIVNDFQKGDIAEGYSVSREKKESFPLTVTSAQKNPTAFYLCASRIGTGVPEQYFGPGTRLTVT.

The chain employs TRBV2 and TRBJ2-3; tentative D call: TRBD1 (5 bases). Germline V gene data show CDR1 as SNHLY and CDR2 as FYNNEI. The CDR3 contains 13 residues. V lost 8 bases, J lost 4 bases, and 13 bases lay in between. The CDR3 protein is CASARQSADTQYF. DNA of the CDR3: TGTGCCAGCGCCCGACAGAGCGCAGATACGCAGTATTTT.

A note on this clone: The sample contains more than one DNA sequence encoding this CDR3. The genes are TRBV6-5 and TRBJ1-3, with 7 bases aligning to TRBD1. The CDR3 covers 13 residues. J lost 2 bases, V lost 5 bases, and 0 bases had no gene match. Germline V gene sequence: CDR1 MNHEY, CDR2 SVGAGI. CDR3 sequence reads: CASSTGAGNTIYF. The CDR3 DNA is TGTGCCAGCAGTACAGGGGCTGGAAACACCATATATTTT.

The CDR3 DNA reads as TGCGCCAGCAGCATAGCGACTAGCGGCGTCTACAATGAGCAGTTCTTC. It yields the protein CASSIATSGVYNEQFF. The chain employs TRBV5-1 and TRBJ2-1; 9 nucleotides agree with TRBD2. Trimming took 4 bases from V and 3 from J; bases not matched to a gene: 8. The V gene's germline CDR1 is SGHRS and CDR2 YFSETQ. The CDR3 runs 16 residues.

This clone has a handful of counts. This chain links TRBV19 with TRBJ1-1; 9 nucleotides agree with TRBD1. Germline assignment: CDR1 LNHDA and CDR2 SQIVND (reference sequence). This CDR3 comprises 14 residues. V dropped 5 bases and J dropped 4; count of bases not matched to a gene: 5. DNA of the CDR3: TGTGCCAGTAGTTTCCAGGACAGGGGCACTGAAGCTTTCTTT. Encoded protein: CASSFQDRGTEAFF. The entire variable domain, with the rest obtained from reference TRBV19 and TRBJ1-1, is as follows: DGGITQSPKYLFRKEGQNVTLSCEQNLNHDAMYWYRQDPGQGLRLIYYSQIVNDFQKGDIAEGYSVSREKKESFPLTVTSAQKNPTAFYLCASSFQDRGTEAFFGQGTRLTVV.

The chain is built from TRBV6-5 and TRBJ2-1; D unclear. The V gene's germline CDR1 is MNHEY and CDR2 SVGAGI. This CDR3 has 13 amino acids. Trimming shortened V by 7 bases and J by 4 bases, and 11 bases separated the two germline ends. The CDR3 nucleotides are TGTGCCAGCACTGGTCGAGATTACAATGAGCAGTTCTTC. Encoded protein: CASTGRDYNEQFF.

The rearrangement joins TRBV29-1 to TRBJ2-7; TRBD1 aligns across 9 bases. This CDR3 has 12 residues. Trimming took 6 bases from V and 7 from J; bases not matched to a gene: 7. Germline V gives CDR1 SQVTM, CDR2 ANQGSEA. CDR3 sequence (DNA): TGCAGCGTCGGACAGGGGAGGGGGGAGCAGTACTTC. Translated: CSVGQGRGEQYF.

This chain links TRBV6-1 with TRBJ1-5; D remains ambiguous. Trimming removed 2 bases at V and 8 bases at J, with 13 bases between. CDR3 size: 14 residues. The germline CDR1 and CDR2 sequences are MNHNS and SASEGT. The CDR3 spells CASSEWVYSEPQHF. The CDR3 DNA reads as TGTGCCAGCAGTGAATGGGTTTACAGTGAGCCCCAGCATTTT.

V usage is TRBV2 and J usage is TRBJ2-2, with 9 bases that match TRBD2. Germline V gene lookup returns CDR1 SNHLY and CDR2 FYNNEI. The CDR3 contains 15 residues. The junction had 6 bases not matched to a gene; V was cut back by 6 bases and J by 4 bases. CDR3 protein: CASSIAGEGTGELFF. The CDR3 bases are TGTGCCAGCAGCATAGCGGGGGAGGGCACCGGGGAGCTGTTTTTT.

The chain couples TRBV6-5 to TRBJ2-7, with no clear D. Germline CDR1 reads MNHEY; CDR2 reads SVGAGI. The CDR3 sequence is 13 residues long. Trimming cost V 5 bases and J 4 bases, with 12 bases left between them. CDR3 region: CASSSRVQYEQYF. CDR3 bases: TGTGCCAGCAGTAGCCGGGTGCAATACGAGCAGTACTTC.

The CDR3: CASSVPSRQGGEKLFF. The CDR3, as DNA: TGTGCCAGCAGCGTACCTTCTCGACAGGGTGGTGAAAAACTGTTTTTT. The chain has TRBV9 and TRBJ1-4; 7 bases are shared with TRBD1. V lost 1 base and J lost 7; bases outside the gene matches: 10. The germline gives CDR1 SGDLS, CDR2 YYNGEE. The CDR3 has 16 amino acids. Full variable domain (rest looked up from reference TRBV9 and TRBJ1-4): DSGVTQTPKHLITATGQRVTLRCSPRSGDLSVYWYQQSLDQGLQFLIQYYNGEERAKGNILERFSAQQFPDLHSELNLSSLELGDSALYFCASSVPSRQGGEKLFFGSGTQLSVL.

This clone has only one observation. The chain joins TRBV10-2 to TRBJ2-7, with 7 nucleotides matching TRBD2. The V and J ends lost 7 bases and 5 bases, in that order; junction bases with no gene match: 11. The CDR3 is 14 amino acids. Germline values: CDR1 WSHSY, CDR2 SAAADI. As DNA, the CDR3 is TGCGCCAGCACGGGGGGATCAGGGTTGGACGAGCAGTACTTC. This translates into CASTGGSGLDEQYF.

V usage is TRBV27 and J usage is TRBJ2-1; 7 positions match TRBD1. CDR1 MNHEY and CDR2 SMNVEV come from the germline V gene (reference sequence). The CDR3 is made up of 15 amino acids. V gave up 5 bases and J gave up 1 base; unmatched junction bases: 5. CDR3: CASSLDRVSYNEQFF. The CDR3 region has the DNA TGTGCCAGCAGTCTCGACAGGGTGTCCTACAATGAGCAGTTCTTC.

On this clone: Other DNA sequences in this sample translate to the same CDR3. The V call is TRBV5-1, the J call TRBJ2-3; 8 bases align to TRBD2. Per the germline V gene, CDR1 is SGHRS and CDR2 is YFSETQ. The CDR3 runs 15 residues. The V and J ends lost 2 bases and 0 bases, in that order; junction bases with no gene match: 2. The CDR3 loop is CASSFSGVSTDTQYF. Written as DNA, the CDR3 is TGCGCCAGCAGCTTTAGCGGGGTTAGCACAGATACGCAGTATTTT.

The V gene is TRBV11-2, the J gene TRBJ2-1; TRBD2 matches at 9 bases. The CDR3 is made up of 14 amino acids. In germline, CDR1 is SGHAT, CDR2 FQNNGV. Trimming removed 4 bases from V and 7 bases from J; junction bases left unmatched: 5. DNA of the CDR3: TGTGCCAGCAGCTCTAGCGGGGTGGGGAATGAGCAGTTCTTC. Translation gives CASSSSGVGNEQFF. Looking up the rest from reference TRBV11-2 and TRBJ2-1 gives the full variable domain: EAGVAQSPRYKIIEKRQSVAFWCNPISGHATLYWYQQILGQGPKLLIQFQNNGVVDDSQLPKDRFSAERLKGVDSTLKIQPAKLEDSAVYLCASSSSGVGNEQFFGPGTRLTVL.